This TCR beta chain was documented in a study of cytomegalovirus exposure and HLA in healthy donors. For the study at large: There were about 85 million unique TCRs (from HLA-typed donors) in an early data release.

Whereas donors were nominally healthy upon sampling, unrecorded immune exposures were probable. About this clone itself: The antigen is not known.

J was trimmed by 2 bases and V by 8 bases; bases with no gene match: 5. The germline gives CDR1 MNHEY, CDR2 SMNVEV (reference sequence). CDR3 length: 13 residues. 60 Vbeta and 13 Jbeta primers were used in PCR. Some clones are missing from TCRdb's copy, which holds only in-frame ones; the method was immunoSEQ multiplex PCR. The data hold 180,000 or so clones, with 82% observed a single time. General observations from the study: According to reports, the classifier identified cytomegalovirus status with high specificity and sensitivity. Later work found that TCR association rates differed between HLA loci; DRB1 had the most and HLA-C the fewest.

This receptor was taken from a boy aged 2 to 10 in good health and CMV-seronegative. The chain has TRBV27 and TRBJ1-2; 7 positions match TRBD1. What was sequenced was PBMCs. As DNA, the CDR3 is TGTGCCAGCGGACCAGGGGGGAACTATGGCTACACCTTC. Translating gives CASGPGGNYGYTF.